The subject of this entry is one T cell receptor beta chain. This CDR3 is built from 16 residues. V was pared by 7 bases and J by 5 bases, with 20 bases between. The germline V gene encodes CDR1 MDHEN and CDR2 SYDVKM. The data are from a study of blood T cell repertoires in COVID-19. Study-wide background: Sources were T cells, B-cell-depleted T cells, or PBMCs; the material itself was cDNA or gDNA.

Profiled with immunoSEQ multiplex PCR; TCRdb holds only in-frame clones, not every one. Counted here are roughly 200,000 clones, about 88% occurring once; the ten biggest clones make up approximately 1.6%. This clonotype originated in an older man with acute or convalescent COVID-19. V and J are TRBV28 and TRBJ1-4, with D perhaps TRBD1 (6 bases). The sequencing input was peripheral blood. In nucleotides, the CDR3 is TGTGCCAGCACCTCTTCGTCGGACAGTAAAAATGAAAAACTGTTTTTT. Translating gives CASTSSSDSKNEKLFF.